The rows below give T cell receptor beta chains drawn from one sample of a study of regulatory T cells in long-lasting Graves disease. Each CDR3 protein is one row after TCRdb ran MiXCR on the multiplex PCR reads. Of approximately 490,000 distinct CDR3 sequences in the sample, roughly 16% are singletons; the top ten hold about 12%. These data were likewise used in another study, on T cells in Graves' hyperthyroidism and ophthalmopathy.

Sequencing used peripheral blood mononuclear cells (PBMCs), obtained at new diagnosis, from a patient treated with antithyroid drugs. All receptors come from a man aged 35 to 55 with Graves disease. The conserved cysteine and the conserved F or W are not part of the CDR3 here.

v_gene,len,j_gene,CDR3aa
TRBV28,13,TRBJ2-7,ASSPQGVPTYEQY
TRBV19,11,TRBJ2-2,ASSIVGTGELF
TRBV5-1,15,TRBJ2-3,ASSLGLTGQGTDTQY
TRBV19,13,TRBJ1-2,ASSDSRTGRYGYT
TRBV28,15,NA,ASSLTSGRAPGETQY
TRBV20-1,15,TRBJ2-1,SARALAGSSSYNEQF
TRBV6-1,13,TRBJ2-1,ASSEPGQGYNEQF
TRBV2,13,TRBJ2-1,ASRTRAGKYNEQF
TRBV28,13,TRBJ1-1,ASSEHGVMNTEAF
TRBV6-1,13,TRBJ1-5,ASREGDRLNQPQH
TRBV7-9,11,TRBJ2-2,ASSFRQTGELF
TRBV12-3/TRBV12-4,12,TRBJ2-7,ASSLVDRRDEQY
TRBV10-3,13,TRBJ1-1,AISESMRQNTEAF
TRBV19,14,TRBJ1-1,ASTRMVSWRDTEAF
TRBV6-2/TRBV6-3,13,TRBJ2-3,ASSYSGDAVDTQY
TRBV6-2/TRBV6-3,14,TRBJ2-2,ASSYRTGANTGELF
TRBV4-1,11,TRBJ1-3,ASSQASGNTIY
TRBV5-4,13,TRBJ2-5,ASSSPGTIQETQY
TRBV5-1,11,TRBJ1-1,ASSTDINTEAF
TRBV30,13,TRBJ2-1,AWSVLGPSYNEQF
TRBV27,11,TRBJ1-4,ASSFGGGEKLF
TRBV5-1,13,TRBJ2-5,ASRLVGGIGETQY
TRBV30,11,TRBJ2-5,AWSMALRETQY
TRBV20-1,13,TRBJ2-7,SARDGGRAPQRQY
TRBV7-9,12,TRBJ2-7,ASSPLGPLYEQY
TRBV4-1,11,TRBJ1-1,ASSQVGGTEAF
TRBV7-9,11,TRBJ1-6,ASSYWSDSPLH
TRBV27,11,TRBJ2-7,ASSVAPAYEQY
TRBV10-3,12,TRBJ2-5,AISESGKQETQY
TRBV27,13,TRBJ2-2,ASTASGGSTGELF
TRBV27,15,TRBJ2-3,ASSILGLAGGRDTQY
TRBV5-1,12,TRBJ1-1,ASSLGRGSTEAF
TRBV7-6,12,TRBJ2-2,ASSPILKDGELF
TRBV18,15,TRBJ2-2,ASSPPRQIANTGELF
TRBV28,18,TRBJ2-3,ASSSFHFWLAGDSTDTQY
TRBV19,13,TRBJ1-5,ASSGGQGFSQPQH
TRBV19,15,TRBJ2-7,ASSIRLAGAKNYEQY
TRBV3-1,13,TRBJ2-7,ASSRQGAQAYEQY
TRBV7-2,14,TRBJ2-3,ASSLALAGLGDTQY
TRBV5-6,14,TRBJ2-2,ASSFLRDRDTGELF
TRBV7-2,13,TRBJ2-7,ASSLVWTGGYEQY
TRBV11-2,12,TRBJ2-7,ASSLGRFPYEQY
TRBV10-2,13,TRBJ2-3,ASSEWGGRTDTQY
TRBV9,13,TRBJ2-1,ASSVGWDLANEQF
TRBV5-1,12,TRBJ2-3,ASSLGQLTDTQY
TRBV3-1,17,TRBJ2-2,ASSQVSPSGRINTGELF
TRBV3-1,13,TRBJ2-7,ASSQAVSAPGEQY
TRBV28,12,TRBJ2-7,ASSLSAPRGGKY
TRBV6-5,10,TRBJ1-2,ASSYDRVGYT
TRBV20-1,12,TRBJ1-1,SAKTGGARTEAF
TRBV11-2,15,TRBJ2-5,ASSLTGTGGVKETQY